The T cell receptor (beta chain) described here comes from a study of CXCR3-negative and CXCR3-positive naive CD8 T cells. Whole-study findings and limits: Memory CD8+ cells had much lower diversity, and both naive subsets had comparably high diversity.

Germline-derived CDR1 and CDR2 are MNHEY and SVGAGI. This CDR3 spans 14 amino acids. Worth noting for this clonotype: Its antigen is currently unknown.

The naive CD8+ gate required CD45RO-CCR7+CD27+CD95- phenotype. It was by 5' RACE with UMI labels that the TRB cDNA libraries were prepared. Following a re-call of the 5' RACE reads, TCRdb has one entry per CDR3 protein and lacks DNA. The record lists 6,500 to 7,500 distinct CDR3 sequences, of which the ten most abundant hold about 2%. The source material was naive CXCR3- CD8+ T cells from blood. Subset meaning: CD45RO-CCR7+CD27+CD95- naive CD8+ T cells lacking CXCR3 (TNR3-). The sequence was obtained from a human donor in good health. Some clones in this sample may be carry-over from other donors' samples. The chain joins TRBV6-5 to TRBJ2-7; TCRdb calls TRBD1, which cannot be checked without DNA. CDR3 residues: CASSYPRQGGEQYF.